This TCR beta chain was recovered during a study of identifying expanded T cells in peripheral blood (dated by TCRdb to about 2019). Concerning the study at large: Technical replicates were generated by sequencing separate aliquots of the same genomic DNA pool, and four replicates were compared pairwise. The paper's findings and limits, for the study overall: The authors expected that over much longer intervals, such as months to years, biological variance in healthy repertoires might increase even further. Variance in clone template counts between approximately 2-week samples significantly increased with total template count across all healthy donors. Approximately 1.2 differentially abundant clones were flagged by the binomial model between technical replicates, whereas about 17 and 20 were flagged over approximately two weeks and four weeks, respectively. Both the number of clones called differentially abundant and the false-positive rate were significantly reduced by the beta-binomial model across all healthy-donor time intervals.

TCRbeta CDR3 regions were profiled by bias-controlled multiplex PCR amplification of genomic DNA with the immunoSEQ Assay. The paper's processing steps were these. To quantify the absolute abundance of each unique TCRbeta CDR3 region, the sequences were collapsed and filtered. Two models were used to test differential abundance: a binomial model (Fisher-equivalent) and a beta-binomial model that adds time-dependent variance fitted from healthy donors. Clones with fewer than 5 combined templates were excluded, and clones with Benjamini-Hochberg FDR below 0.01 were called differentially abundant. In the beta-binomial model, variance was expressed as a function of the total template count across the two samples, in the form v = (b*log(k)+a)^2. In TCRdb, the immuneACCESS table is reduced to in-frame sequences with V and J assigned. These tables do not hold every clone; where another copy was compared, an unresolved V gene accounts for under half, and the others remain unexplained. V and J calls and clone size are given by that table; D and trimming were obtained from the DNA. The sample table shows more than 55,000 clones, and around 87% are seen once. Less than 5.5% of the sample is taken by the ten largest.

Ends trimmed: V by 5 bases, J by 1 base; bases unmatched to a gene: 18. From the cysteine through the phenylalanine, the CDR3 covers 19 amino acids. Just CDR3 DNA is preserved here, 57 bases in frame from base 1. Reading the germline V gene gives CDR1 SNHLY and CDR2 FYNNEI. No immune events such as infections were documented for the healthy donors during the collection period. Time-dependent variance in a beta-binomial model of T-cell clone differential abundance was calibrated using healthy-donor blood repertoires as a training cohort. The training cohort was composed of around ten healthy donors, 3 female and 7 male. The donors were between roughly 29 and 70 years old, with an average age of roughly 40 years. Obtained from a commercial supplier, whole blood was collected from each healthy donor at three time points set two to three weeks apart. For immunosequencing, genomic DNA was extracted from unsorted whole blood.

Comment on this clone: What antigen it recognizes has not been identified. One base away there is no much larger clone; base qualities are not given.

The sample taken for sequencing was blood. The chain links TRBV2 with TRBJ2-5; TRBD2 matches 8 bases in the middle. This clonotype was obtained from a person aged 18 to 70 in good health. The DNA reads as follows: TGTGCCAGCAGTAGGAGGACCCGGGTTAGCGGGACTAGCCAAGAGACCCAGTACTTC. It translates to CASSRRTRVSGTSQETQYF.